The 8 T cell receptor beta chains below were found in one sample sequenced in a study of cytomegalovirus exposure and HLA in healthy donors. Both 60 Vbeta primers and 13 Jbeta primers went into the PCR. Assay used: immunoSEQ multiplex PCR; TCRdb lists only in-frame clones, some missing. This sample carries fewer than 85,000 clones, with about 4% going to the ten biggest clones. The sequencing sample was made of PBMCs. The receptor set was obtained from a female donor in good health and CMV-seropositive.

The chain recombines TRBV5-1 with TRBJ2-7, with TRBD1 matching over 7 bases. Losses at the gene ends were 4 bases for V and 5 bases for J; bases not matched to a gene: 6. CDR3 length equals 13 residues. Germline CDR1 and CDR2: SGHRS and YFSETQ. The CDR3 protein is CASSIQGSHEQYF. The CDR3 coding sequence is TGCGCCAGCAGCATACAGGGGAGCCACGAGCAGTACTTC. The variable domain in full, with the rest retrieved from reference TRBV5-1 and TRBJ2-7, is KAGVTQTPRYLIKTRGQQVTLSCSPISGHRSVSWYQQTPGQGLQFLFEYFSETQRNKGNFPGRFSGRQFSNSRSEMNVSTLELGDSALYLCASSIQGSHEQYFGPGTRLTVT.

The V call is TRBV9, the J call TRBJ2-7, with TRBD2 matching over 11 bases. Germline CDR1 and CDR2: SGDLS and YYNGEE. V was pared by 3 bases and J by 9 bases, with 17 bases of the junction left unmatched. The CDR3 spans 17 residues. The chain's CDR3 is CASSATSGDPGGESQYF. The CDR3 nucleotides read TGTGCCAGCAGCGCGACTAGCGGGGACCCTGGGGGGGAGTCGCAGTACTTC. Variable domain in full (rest from reference TRBV9 and TRBJ2-7): DSGVTQTPKHLITATGQRVTLRCSPRSGDLSVYWYQQSLDQGLQFLIQYYNGEERAKGNILERFSAQQFPDLHSELNLSSLELGDSALYFCASSATSGDPGGESQYFGPGTRLTVT.

This sequence joins TRBV10-1 and TRBJ1-5; D call uncertain. The CDR3 extends over 16 amino acids. Germline V gives CDR1 WNHNN, CDR2 SYGVQD (reference sequence). Trimming removed 4 bases from V and 4 bases from J, with 17 bases in between. CDR3 amino acids: CASSGGPRELNQPQHF. In DNA form, the CDR3 reads TGCGCCAGCAGTGGCGGACCGAGGGAATTGAATCAGCCCCAGCATTTT.

The V gene is TRBV5-1, the J gene TRBJ2-3, with 8 positions matching TRBD1. CDR3 size: 15 residues. The V gene's germline CDR1 is SGHRS and CDR2 YFSETQ. The V segment lost 4 bases and the J segment 2 bases; nucleotides outside the gene matches: 6. As DNA, the CDR3 is TGCGCCAGCAGCCGGACAGGGATGGACACAGATACGCAGTATTTT. As protein: CASSRTGMDTDTQYF.

The V and J genes are TRBV5-1 and TRBJ1-2, with 7 bases aligning to TRBD1. Germline V gene sequence: CDR1 SGHRS, CDR2 YFSETQ. With V trimmed by 0 bases and J by 8 bases, 4 bases remained unmatched. This CDR3 contains 13 residues. CDR3 protein: CASSLGGGEGYTF. Here the CDR3 DNA reads TGCGCCAGCAGCTTGGGAGGGGGCGAGGGCTACACCTTC. Filled out from reference TRBV5-1 and TRBJ1-2, the complete variable domain reads KAGVTQTPRYLIKTRGQQVTLSCSPISGHRSVSWYQQTPGQGLQFLFEYFSETQRNKGNFPGRFSGRQFSNSRSEMNVSTLELGDSALYLCASSLGGGEGYTFGSGTRLTVV.

The V gene is TRBV6-6, the J gene TRBJ1-2; 8 nucleotides match TRBD1. The CDR3 is 14 residues long. Germline V gene sequence: CDR1 MNHNY, CDR2 SVGAGI (reference sequence). J lost 2 bases, V lost 5 bases, and 4 bases had no gene match. CDR3 protein: CASSQGQGNYGYTF. The CDR3 DNA follows: TGTGCCAGCAGTCAAGGACAGGGAAACTATGGCTACACCTTC.

This chain joins TRBV18 and TRBJ2-2, with 7 bases fitting TRBD1. The length of the CDR3 is 15 residues. The trim removed 5 bases at V and 3 bases at J, leaving 6 bases unmatched. From germline, CDR1 is KGHSH and CDR2 LQKENI. The CDR3 loop is CASSSRQGDTGELFF. Written as DNA, the CDR3 is TGTGCCAGCTCATCCCGACAGGGTGACACCGGGGAGCTGTTTTTT.

This clone shows up as medium-sized by frequency. The chain links TRBV13 to TRBJ1-2; possibly TRBD1 for D (5 bases). The CDR3 extends over 15 amino acids. Trimming removed 2 bases at V and 5 bases at J, with 15 bases between. The germline V gene encodes CDR1 PRHDT and CDR2 FYEKMQ (reference sequence). The CDR3 coding sequence is TGTGCCAGCAGCTTAATGTTCGGGGGAGAGTATGGCTACACCTTC. Amino acids: CASSLMFGGEYGYTF. Full variable domain (outside the CDR3, taken from reference TRBV13 and TRBJ1-2): AAGVIQSPRHLIKEKRETATLKCYPIPRHDTVYWYQQGPGQDPQFLISFYEKMQSDKGSIPDRFSAQQFSDYHSELNMSSLELGDSALYFCASSLMFGGEYGYTFGSGTRLTVV.